The clone carrying this TCR beta chain was found a few times. The draw of peripheral blood yielded ten milliliters from each donor. The sample originates from a study of blood T cells in healthy people across ages. Through a sample-barcoded 5' primer and a J-beta primer mix, a second PCR was run for roughly 7 to 11 cycles. TCRdb itself ran the 5' RACE reads through MiXCR, one entry per CDR3 protein. The sample has around 1,000,000 distinct CDR3 sequences; roughly two fifths are singletons. Trimming shortened V by 4 bases and J by 11 bases, and 11 bases separated the two germline ends. The germline V gene has CDR1 SQVTM and CDR2 ANQGSEA. CDR3 length: 10 residues.

This clonotype originated in a man younger than 35 in good health. This rearrangement joins TRBV29-1 to TRBJ2-5; no definite D call. The sequenced sample consisted of blood. DNA of the CDR3: TGCAGCGTTGGTACCAATGAGCAGTACTTC. Protein product: CSVGTNEQYF.